These 22 T cell receptor beta chains originate from one sample sequenced in a study of human T cells and chemical hapten exposure. Blood, whole and unfractionated, served as the source for total RNA extraction. Each CDR3 protein is one row after TCRdb ran MiXCR on the 5' RACE reads. The repertoire consists of 130,000 or so distinct CDR3 sequences, with 4.1% occurring once and the leading ten covering about 1.3%. The receptors originated from a female donor in good health.

This clonotype was seen repeatedly, ten times or more. The gene calls are TRBV5-1 and TRBJ1-6; D is undetermined. This CDR3 has 14 residues. V lost 0 bases to trimming and J lost 5 bases, with 6 bases between them. Germline V gene sequence: CDR1 SGHRS, CDR2 YFSETQ. The CDR3 DNA reads TGCGCCAGCAGCTTGGGGGCCAATAATTCACCCCTCCACTTT. Protein: CASSLGANNSPLHF. Supplemented by reference TRBV5-1 and TRBJ1-6, the full variable domain reads KAGVTQTPRYLIKTRGQQVTLSCSPISGHRSVSWYQQTPGQGLQFLFEYFSETQRNKGNFPGRFSGRQFSNSRSEMNVSTLELGDSALYLCASSLGANNSPLHFGNGTRLTVT.

This clonotype was counted at least ten times. J is TRBJ1-6 and V is TRBV7-2; D is possibly TRBD1 (5 bases). The V end was cut by 1 base, the J end by 2 bases, with 12 bases between. The CDR3 runs to 17 residues. Germline-derived CDR1 and CDR2 are SGHTA and FQGNSA. CDR3 sequence reads: CASSLVGGAAYNSPLHF. CDR3 DNA sequence: TGTGCCAGCAGCTTAGTGGGCGGGGCAGCCTATAATTCACCCCTCCACTTT.

There are many counts of this clonotype. The V and J genes are TRBV4-3 and TRBJ2-5, with 13 bases aligning to TRBD2. V dropped 0 bases and J dropped 5; count of bases not matched to a gene: 9. The length of the CDR3 is 18 residues. The V gene's germline CDR1 is LGHNA and CDR2 YSLEER. DNA of the CDR3: TGCGCCAGCAGCCAAGAATTAGGACTAGCGGGGGTAGCTGAGACCCAGTACTTC. Protein: CASSQELGLAGVAETQYF.

This chain joins TRBV6-1 and TRBJ2-3; 11 bases are shared with TRBD1. Germline V gene sequence: CDR1 MNHNS, CDR2 SASEGT. The CDR3 covers 19 residues. V dropped 8 bases and J dropped 4; count of bases not matched to a gene: 20. Here the CDR3 DNA reads TGTGCCAGCCGTAAAGTGACGGATACCGGGACAGGGGGTGCAGATACGCAGTATTTT. Translating it yields CASRKVTDTGTGGADTQYF.

The rearrangement links TRBV12-3 or TRBV12-4 to TRBJ1-3, with D perhaps matching TRBD1 (6 bases). The CDR3 has 15 residues. Deletions cut 5 bases from V and 7 bases from J, with 18 bases between. CDR3 coding DNA: TGTGCCAGCAGTGCTTTTGGGGGCACTACCAACACCATATATTTT. This gives the protein CASSAFGGTTNTIYF.

This clonotype occurred many times. The CDR3 DNA is TGTGCCAGCAGCTTCGGGACTGACACCAACGTCCTGACTTTC. It encodes CASSFGTDTNVLTF. This chain connects TRBV5-4 to TRBJ2-6, with a possible D match to TRBD2 (6 bases). V shed 2 bases and J shed 8 bases, with 11 bases lying between them. This CDR3 comprises 14 residues. Germline V CDR1 and CDR2: SGHNT, YYREEE (reference sequence).

This sequence joins TRBV7-9 and TRBJ2-3; D ambiguous. The CDR3 runs to 13 residues. CDR1 is SEHNR, CDR2 FQNEAQ, per germline (reference sequence). Between the trimmed V and J ends, which lost 1 base and 4 bases, there was a span of 6 bases. In nucleotides, the CDR3 is TGTGCCAGCAGCTTAGAGGTTCCAGATACGCAGTATTTT. Its translation: CASSLEVPDTQYF.

This clonotype has at least ten counts. V and J are TRBV5-8 and TRBJ2-5; 11 bases are shared with TRBD1. The CDR3 totals 17 residues. The germline gives CDR1 SGHTS, CDR2 YDEGEE. V trimming: 3 bases; J trimming: 3 bases; junction bases outside the gene matches: 10. The CDR3 DNA reads TGTGCCAGCAGCTCCCGGACAGGGGGCGCCGGGGAAGAGACCCAGTACTTC. Translation gives CASSSRTGGAGEETQYF.

This clonotype was found a few times. The chain joins TRBV5-4 to TRBJ1-1; no reliable D call. Germline assignment: CDR1 SGHNT and CDR2 YYREEE (reference sequence). Trimming left V 6 bases short and J 2 bases short, with 14 bases between. The CDR3 extends over 14 amino acids. The CDR3 spells CASNHFGQNTEAFF. CDR3 DNA: TGTGCCAGCAATCACTTCGGCCAAAACACTGAAGCTTTCTTT. Drawing the rest from reference TRBV5-4 and TRBJ1-1, the complete variable domain is ETGVTQSPTHLIKTRGQQVTLRCSSQSGHNTVSWYQQALGQGPQFIFQYYREEENGRGNFPPRFSGLQFPNYSSELNVNALELDDSALYLCASNHFGQNTEAFFGQGTRLTVV.

This clonotype showed up many times. The chain combines TRBV11-2 with TRBJ2-3; perhaps TRBD1 as D (5 bases). Looked up from germline, CDR1 is SGHAT and CDR2 is FQNNGV. This CDR3 comprises 17 residues. The V end lost 0 bases, the J end lost 4 bases, and 17 bases lay between the germline ends. The CDR3 nucleotides are TGTGCCAGCAGCTTAGAACCGAGTGACAGCTTCGCAGATACGCAGTATTTT. It specifies CASSLEPSDSFADTQYF. Complete variable domain (other parts from reference TRBV11-2 and TRBJ2-3): EAGVAQSPRYKIIEKRQSVAFWCNPISGHATLYWYQQILGQGPKLLIQFQNNGVVDDSQLPKDRFSAERLKGVDSTLKIQPAKLEDSAVYLCASSLEPSDSFADTQYFGPGTRLTVL.

This clonotype came up many times. CDR3 loop: CSAPGQGASEAFF. CDR3 DNA: TGCAGTGCTCCGGGACAGGGGGCTTCTGAAGCTTTCTTT. V usage is TRBV20-1 and J usage is TRBJ1-1; TRBD1 aligns across 12 bases. The germline V gene has CDR1 DFQATT and CDR2 SNEGSKA (reference sequence). Trimming cost V 5 bases and J 6 bases; bases outside gene matches: 4. The CDR3 is 13 residues long.

This chain uses TRBV7-9 with TRBJ2-2, with D unclear. Trimming shortened V by 2 bases and J by 1 base, and 8 bases separated the two germline ends. The germline CDR1 and CDR2 sequences are SEHNR and FQNEAQ (reference sequence). CDR3 size: 15 residues. CDR3 loop: CASSLNRENTGELFF. The CDR3, as DNA: TGTGCCAGCAGCTTAAATAGAGAGAACACCGGGGAGCTGTTTTTT.

Ten or more counts support this clonotype. CDR3 loop: CSAQSASSRSYGELFF. Here the CDR3 DNA reads TGCAGTGCTCAGTCCGCTAGCTCCCGTTCTTACGGGGAGCTGTTTTTT. This chain links TRBV20-1 with TRBJ2-2; D perhaps matches TRBD2 (5 bases). There are 16 residues in the CDR3. Trimming stripped 5 bases from V and 7 bases from J, with 23 bases between. Germline-derived CDR1 and CDR2 are DFQATT and SNEGSKA (reference sequence).

The table lists this clonotype with many counts. The rearrangement links TRBV12-3 or TRBV12-4 to TRBJ1-2; D is unclear. The V end lost 2 bases, the J end lost 0 bases, and 4 bases lay between the germline ends. The CDR3 covers 13 residues. Written as DNA, the CDR3 is TGTGCCAGCAGTTTAAATACTAACTATGGCTACACCTTC. Protein product: CASSLNTNYGYTF.

This clonotype was observed many times. The V call is TRBV29-1, the J call TRBJ1-2, with D possibly TRBD1 on 6 matching bases. The CDR3 has 13 amino acids. Trimming removed 2 bases from V and 7 bases from J, with 14 bases in between. Germline values: CDR1 SQVTM, CDR2 ANQGSEA. The CDR3 DNA reads TGCAGCGTTGAAAACCCAGGGGACCCTGGCTACACCTTC. Protein sequence: CSVENPGDPGYTF.

This clonotype came up many times. The CDR3 is CASSQATNEKLFF. The CDR3 coding sequence is TGTGCCAGCAGTCAAGCAACTAATGAAAAACTGTTTTTT. This chain uses TRBV6-5 with TRBJ1-4; D unresolved. The CDR3 runs 13 residues. V lost 5 bases, J lost 0 bases, and 4 bases lay in between. Germline V CDR1 and CDR2: MNHEY, SVGAGI.

This clonotype was seen many times. The chain couples TRBV10-3 to TRBJ2-3; 12 bases match TRBD2. The germline V gene encodes CDR1 ENHRY and CDR2 SYGVKD. V gave up 2 bases and J gave up 0 bases; unmatched junction bases: 0. CDR3 length: 16 amino acids. The CDR3 sequence: CAISEGLAGSTDTQYF. The CDR3 nucleotides are TGTGCCATCAGTGAGGGACTAGCGGGGAGCACAGATACGCAGTATTTT.

The table lists this clonotype with many counts. The chain uses TRBV29-1 and TRBJ1-1; 7 nucleotides line up with TRBD1. Germline V lookup: CDR1 SQVTM, CDR2 ANQGSEA. The CDR3 totals 13 residues. Trimming took 7 bases from V and 1 from J; bases not matched to a gene: 6. The CDR3 sequence: CSAWDSRNTEAFF. In DNA, the CDR3 is TGCAGCGCTTGGGACAGTAGGAACACTGAAGCTTTCTTT.

This clonotype has a count of ten or more. V and J are TRBV20-1 and TRBJ2-3; 11 nucleotides match TRBD2. CDR3 length equals 13 residues. Germline assignment: CDR1 DFQATT and CDR2 SNEGSKA (reference sequence). The CDR3 DNA is TGCAGCCATAGCGGGGGGGCTGCAGATACGCAGTATTTT. Translating gives CSHSGGAADTQYF.

This clonotype was detected many times. The chain recombines TRBV12-3 or TRBV12-4 with TRBJ1-2; the match to TRBD1 covers 8 bases. The CDR3 loop spans 13 amino acids. V shed 5 bases and J 8 bases; nucleotides not matched to a gene: 7. The CDR3 DNA sequence: TGTGCCAGCAGTCGGGATACAGGGGGAGGCTACACCTTC. It yields the protein CASSRDTGGGYTF.

J is TRBJ2-2 and V is TRBV4-3, with a possible D match to TRBD2 (7 bases). Germline V lookup: CDR1 LGHNA, CDR2 YSLEER. V was clipped by 3 bases and J by 7 bases, with 18 bases between them. This CDR3 has 16 residues. CDR3 amino acids: CASSQRGGLGVGELFF. The CDR3 region has the DNA TGCGCCAGCAGCCAGAGGGGGGGGCTGGGAGTCGGGGAGCTGTTTTTT.

This clonotype was detected many times. The V and J genes are TRBV2 and TRBJ2-7; D might be TRBD2 (5 bases). Germline V gene data show CDR1 as SNHLY and CDR2 as FYNNEI. V was clipped by 6 bases and J by 3 bases, with 9 bases between them. The CDR3 contains 12 residues. CDR3 sequence: CASRDRGYEQYF. The CDR3, as DNA: TGTGCCAGCAGAGACCGGGGCTACGAGCAGTACTTC.